Here is one TCR beta chain with its context. Its cognate antigen has yet to be identified. No quality values exist for individual bases; no much larger clone is one base distant. This sample was included in a study of blood T cell repertoires in COVID-19 (dated by TCRdb to 2018 to 2020). Regarding the complete study: Samples covering the acute and convalescent phases of COVID-19 were provided by collaborators in the United States, Italy and Spain. The prospective study material was composed of cDNA or gDNA derived from T cells, B-cell-depleted T cells, or PBMCs. The dataset comprised deeply sampled blood TCRbeta repertoires from subjects exposed to, actively infected with, or recovered from COVID-19. The repertoires were released in a freely available public database intended as a resource for research on the immune response to SARS-CoV-2. Samples were obtained from the ongoing ImmuneRACE study (first 160 participants) and from 1,254 subjects provided by 6 global collaborators. Sample metadata almost always included a de-identified subject ID, COVID-19 status, age in years and sex. HLA class I and class II types, where available, came from metadata supplied by the sample provider rather than from assay-based typing.

One collaborating source in Seattle enrolled patients while the patients were actively infected and followed the patients over time throughout the course of disease. Whole blood was collected in K2EDTA tubes by collaborating institutions according to the institutions' own protocols. For TCRbeta analysis, collaborators shipped samples in one of three forms: frozen whole blood, isolated PBMCs, or DNA extracted from either of those sample types. Study-wide findings and limitations: The amount of clinical and demographic metadata varied by source and participant and was provided uncurated.

The V end gives up 3 bases and the J end 4 bases, leaving 7 bases in the junction not matched to a gene. The CDR3 spans 15 residues, from the cysteine through the phenylalanine. The CDR3 DNA has 45 bases and is translated from base 1. The germline V gene (reference sequence) supplies CDR1 SEHNR and CDR2 FQNEAQ. TCRbeta CDR3 regions were amplified from genomic DNA by means of the immunoSEQ Assay, a bias-controlled multiplex PCR. As for the original processing: The number of nucleated cells in each sample was estimated by amplification of reference gene primers within the assay. To quantify the absolute abundance of each unique TCRbeta CDR3 rearrangement, sequence reads were collapsed and filtered. For each sample, productive Simpson clonality was calculated by taking the square root of Simpson's diversity index across productive rearrangements. In TCRdb, the immuneACCESS table is reduced to in-frame sequences with V and J assigned. These tables do not hold every clone; where another copy was compared, an unresolved V gene accounts for under half, and the others remain unexplained. The DNA gave D and trimming, while V, J and clone size come from that table. The sample table shows about 190,000 clones, and about 81% are seen once. The ten largest make up over 9.5% of the sample.

The sequence was collected from a woman of 80 years or more with COVID-19, enrolled during active disease. Sequencing was done on a sample of peripheral blood. The sequence joins TRBV7-9 to TRBJ1-2, with TRBD1 identical over 8 junction bases. The DNA is TGTGCCAGCAGCTTGCCGGACAGGGCTGGCTATGGCTACACCTTC. Translation gives CASSLPDRAGYGYTF.